The rows below give T cell receptor beta chains drawn from one sample of a study of blood T cell repertoires in COVID-19. Libraries were prepared by immunoSEQ multiplex PCR; TCRdb keeps only in-frame clonotypes and omits some of them. The data hold about 230,000 clones, with 85% to 90% observed a single time. The sample was PBMCs or T cells enriched from blood (not recorded which). These receptors were obtained from a woman in her forties or fifties in a cohort exposed to, infected with or recovered from COVID-19 (not recorded which). Both conserved end residues are part of each CDR3. D genes are given only for firm matches. Clone size is stated in some rows and not others, as once, few, many or a class when expanded.

v_call: TRBV28; j_call: TRBJ1-5; d_call: TRBD1; clone_size: -; cdr3_nt: TGTGCCAGCAGTACCCACAGGGGGGGAAATCAGCCCCAGCATTTT; cdr3_aa: CASSTHRGGNQPQHF
v_call: TRBV7-3; j_call: TRBJ1-6; d_call: -; clone_size: -; cdr3_nt: TGTGCCAGCAGCTTAACGGGAGGGGAGCTATCACCCCTCCACTTT; cdr3_aa: CASSLTGGELSPLHF
v_call: TRBV30; j_call: TRBJ1-2; d_call: TRBD1; clone_size: -; cdr3_nt: TGTGCCTGGAGTACCCCCCGGACAGGGAACTATGGCTACACCTTC; cdr3_aa: CAWSTPRTGNYGYTF
v_call: TRBV7-2; j_call: TRBJ2-7; d_call: -; clone_size: -; cdr3_nt: TGTGCCAGCAGCCCCACGTCAGGGACCTACGAGCAGTACTTC; cdr3_aa: CASSPTSGTYEQYF
v_call: TRBV29-1; j_call: TRBJ2-1; d_call: TRBD2; clone_size: -; cdr3_nt: TGCAGCGTTCCCCGGGGGGTCTCCGACTACAATGAGCAGTTCTTC; cdr3_aa: CSVPRGVSDYNEQFF
v_call: TRBV7-9; j_call: TRBJ2-1; d_call: TRBD2; clone_size: -; cdr3_nt: TGTGCCAGCAGCTTAGGGGCAGGGAGGGTCTACAATGAGCAGTTCTTC; cdr3_aa: CASSLGAGRVYNEQFF
v_call: TRBV6-2/TRBV6-3; j_call: TRBJ1-1; d_call: -; clone_size: -; cdr3_nt: TGTGCCAGCAGCAGCTATACAGAGAACACTGAAGCTTTCTTT; cdr3_aa: CASSSYTENTEAFF
v_call: TRBV9; j_call: TRBJ2-2; d_call: -; clone_size: -; cdr3_nt: TGTGCCAGCAGCGTCTTCAGGGATGGCTACGGCACCGGGGAGCTGTTTTTT; cdr3_aa: CASSVFRDGYGTGELFF
v_call: TRBV10-3; j_call: TRBJ1-1; d_call: -; clone_size: -; cdr3_nt: TGTGCCGGCCTCCAGGGGATGAACACTGAAGCTTTCTTT; cdr3_aa: CAGLQGMNTEAFF
v_call: TRBV6-1; j_call: TRBJ1-6; d_call: -; clone_size: few; cdr3_nt: TGTGCCAGCAGTGAAGTCGGGGGGCGAAATTCACCCCTCCACTTT; cdr3_aa: CASSEVGGRNSPLHF
v_call: TRBV4-1; j_call: TRBJ2-7; d_call: TRBD2; clone_size: -; cdr3_nt: TGCGCCAGCAGCCAAGGAGAAAAGCGGGGGAGAGGGGACGAGCAGTACTTC; cdr3_aa: CASSQGEKRGRGDEQYF
v_call: TRBV25-1; j_call: TRBJ2-1; d_call: -; clone_size: -; cdr3_nt: TGTGCCAGCATGGGGGGGGCGAGCTCCTACAATGAGCAGTTCTTC; cdr3_aa: CASMGGASSYNEQFF
v_call: TRBV18; j_call: TRBJ2-2; d_call: TRBD2; clone_size: -; cdr3_nt: TGTGCCAGCTCACCACGGGGGGGATCGAACACCGGGGAGCTGTTTTTT; cdr3_aa: CASSPRGGSNTGELFF
v_call: TRBV27; j_call: TRBJ2-1; d_call: TRBD2; clone_size: -; cdr3_nt: TGTGCCAGCAGTTCAGGACCGGGACTAGCGGGACCCTCCTACAATGAGCAGTTCTTC; cdr3_aa: CASSSGPGLAGPSYNEQFF
v_call: TRBV4-1; j_call: TRBJ1-2; d_call: TRBD1; clone_size: -; cdr3_nt: TGCGCCAGCAGCTCTGGGGGACAGACTATCCTATTAGGCGGCTACACCTTC; cdr3_aa: CASSSGGQTILLGGYTF
v_call: TRBV29-1; j_call: TRBJ2-6; d_call: TRBD1; clone_size: -; cdr3_nt: TGCAGCGCCCGACAGGGGGCGAGTGGGGCCAACGTCCTGACTTTC; cdr3_aa: CSARQGASGANVLTF
v_call: TRBV29-1; j_call: TRBJ2-3; d_call: -; clone_size: -; cdr3_nt: TGCAGCGCTGCGACAGGTCTGCGAACAGATACGCAGTATTTT; cdr3_aa: CSAATGLRTDTQYF
v_call: TRBV10-3; j_call: TRBJ1-2; d_call: -; clone_size: -; cdr3_nt: TGTGCCATCAGCGCGGACAGTAACTATGGCTACACCTTC; cdr3_aa: CAISADSNYGYTF
v_call: TRBV6-2/TRBV6-3; j_call: TRBJ2-3; d_call: TRBD2; clone_size: -; cdr3_nt: TGTGCCAGCAGTTACGGGACTAGCGGGAGCACAGATACGCAGTATTTT; cdr3_aa: CASSYGTSGSTDTQYF
v_call: TRBV3-1/TRBV3-2; j_call: TRBJ2-1; d_call: -; clone_size: -; cdr3_nt: TGTGCCAGCAGCGCGGTTAGTACTGAGCAGTTCTTC; cdr3_aa: CASSAVSTEQFF
v_call: TRBV10-3; j_call: TRBJ2-1; d_call: -; clone_size: once; cdr3_nt: TGTGCCATCAGTGTAGGGGACAATGAGCAGTTCTTC; cdr3_aa: CAISVGDNEQFF
v_call: TRBV6-1; j_call: TRBJ1-1; d_call: -; clone_size: -; cdr3_nt: TGTGCCAGCAGTGAAGCGTCTAGGGGGACTGAAGCTTTCTTT; cdr3_aa: CASSEASRGTEAFF
v_call: TRBV9; j_call: TRBJ2-5; d_call: -; clone_size: -; cdr3_nt: TGTGCCAGCAGCGCCCACCTAGAACAAGAGACCCAGTACTTC; cdr3_aa: CASSAHLEQETQYF
v_call: TRBV7-2; j_call: TRBJ1-1; d_call: -; clone_size: -; cdr3_nt: TGTGCCAGCAGCCCCGGGTCCACGCGAGTAACTGAAGCTTTCTTT; cdr3_aa: CASSPGSTRVTEAFF
v_call: TRBV2; j_call: TRBJ2-1; d_call: -; clone_size: -; cdr3_nt: TGTGCCAGCAGCGAGACTAGTTCGCGAGTCCATGAGCAGTTCTTC; cdr3_aa: CASSETSSRVHEQFF
v_call: TRBV27; j_call: TRBJ2-7; d_call: TRBD2; clone_size: -; cdr3_nt: TGTGCCAGCAGCAAAGGGAGGGGCCTCCAATTCGAGCAGTACTTC; cdr3_aa: CASSKGRGLQFEQYF
v_call: TRBV6-5; j_call: TRBJ2-1; d_call: -; clone_size: -; cdr3_nt: TGTGCCAGCAGGCCGGACAGAATGCGTGGCCCTGAGCAGTTCTTC; cdr3_aa: CASRPDRMRGPEQFF
v_call: TRBV6-1; j_call: TRBJ2-2; d_call: -; clone_size: -; cdr3_nt: TGTGCCAGCAGTGAATCTTACAGGCCGGTCCGTGGTACCGGGGAGCTGTTTTTT; cdr3_aa: CASSESYRPVRGTGELFF
v_call: TRBV6-2/TRBV6-3; j_call: TRBJ1-5; d_call: TRBD1; clone_size: -; cdr3_nt: TGTGCCAGCAGTCCCCGGGACAGGGGGCGCGCCCAGCCCCAGCATTTT; cdr3_aa: CASSPRDRGRAQPQHF
v_call: TRBV7-2; j_call: TRBJ1-2; d_call: -; clone_size: -; cdr3_nt: TGTGCCAGCAGCCGGGATAAAGGGAGCTCTGGCTACACCTTC; cdr3_aa: CASSRDKGSSGYTF
v_call: TRBV27; j_call: TRBJ2-7; d_call: -; clone_size: -; cdr3_nt: TGTGCCAGCAGTTTGGAGGCCGAACTTTCCTACGAGCAGTACTTC; cdr3_aa: CASSLEAELSYEQYF
v_call: TRBV18; j_call: TRBJ1-2; d_call: -; clone_size: -; cdr3_nt: TGTGCCAGCTCACCGCAGGGTACCGCGAGCTACACCTTC; cdr3_aa: CASSPQGTASYTF
v_call: TRBV19; j_call: TRBJ2-6; d_call: TRBD1; clone_size: -; cdr3_nt: TGTGCCAGTAGTATCGGTCAACAGGGGCTGACTGGGGCCAACGTCCTGACTTTC; cdr3_aa: CASSIGQQGLTGANVLTF
v_call: TRBV4-2; j_call: TRBJ1-2; d_call: TRBD1; clone_size: -; cdr3_nt: TGTGCCAGCAGCTACCAGGGGGAAAGGGGGGATGGCTACACCTTC; cdr3_aa: CASSYQGERGDGYTF
v_call: TRBV5-4; j_call: TRBJ1-2; d_call: -; clone_size: -; cdr3_nt: TGTGCCAGCAGCTTGAAGTCAGGGCAAAACTATGGCTACACCTTC; cdr3_aa: CASSLKSGQNYGYTF
v_call: TRBV7-2; j_call: TRBJ1-4; d_call: TRBD1; clone_size: -; cdr3_nt: TGTGCCAGCAGCCTCGGGACAGGGGAGGAAAAACTGTTTTTT; cdr3_aa: CASSLGTGEEKLFF
v_call: TRBV7-9; j_call: TRBJ1-1; d_call: TRBD1; clone_size: -; cdr3_nt: TGTGCCAGCAGCTCGGGACAGCACACTGAAGCTTTCTTT; cdr3_aa: CASSSGQHTEAFF
v_call: TRBV5-4; j_call: TRBJ2-2; d_call: TRBD2; clone_size: -; cdr3_nt: TGTGCCAGCACTCCGCTAGCGGGGGGCACCGGGGAGCTGTTTTTT; cdr3_aa: CASTPLAGGTGELFF
v_call: TRBV18; j_call: TRBJ2-1; d_call: TRBD2; clone_size: -; cdr3_nt: TGTGCCAGCTCACTCACCTCTAGCGGGGGGAGCTCCTACAATGAGCAGTTCTTC; cdr3_aa: CASSLTSSGGSSYNEQFF
v_call: TRBV5-1; j_call: TRBJ1-1; d_call: TRBD1; clone_size: -; cdr3_nt: TGCGCCAGCAGCTGGACAGGGGACACTGAAGCTTTCTTT; cdr3_aa: CASSWTGDTEAFF
v_call: TRBV3-1/TRBV3-2; j_call: TRBJ1-6; d_call: -; clone_size: -; cdr3_nt: TGTGCCAGCAACTCAATAAAGAATAAGACGGTCTTCCCTCCACTACATTATTCACCCCTCCACTTT; cdr3_aa: CASNSIKNKTVFPPLHYSPLHF
v_call: TRBV6-2/TRBV6-3; j_call: TRBJ1-5; d_call: TRBD1; clone_size: -; cdr3_nt: TGTGCCAGCAGTGTGGGACAGGGGAATCAGCCCCAGCATTTT; cdr3_aa: CASSVGQGNQPQHF
v_call: TRBV11-3; j_call: TRBJ2-7; d_call: -; clone_size: -; cdr3_nt: TGTGCCAGCAGCATCGGGGGTTCCTACGAGCAGTACTTC; cdr3_aa: CASSIGGSYEQYF
v_call: TRBV24-1; j_call: TRBJ2-1; d_call: TRBD1; clone_size: -; cdr3_nt: TGTGCCACCAGTGGACAAGACAGGGGGGTGATCAGGAACAATGAGCAGTTCTTC; cdr3_aa: CATSGQDRGVIRNNEQFF
v_call: TRBV4-2; j_call: TRBJ2-1; d_call: -; clone_size: -; cdr3_nt: TGTGCCAGCAGCCAATATAGGGACTCTCCCGAGGGGTCCTACAATGAGCAGTTCTTC; cdr3_aa: CASSQYRDSPEGSYNEQFF
v_call: TRBV19; j_call: TRBJ1-6; d_call: TRBD1; clone_size: -; cdr3_nt: TGTGCCAGTAGTAACCGCCGGGACAGGGCGAATTCACCCCTCCACTTT; cdr3_aa: CASSNRRDRANSPLHF
v_call: TRBV10-3; j_call: TRBJ2-1; d_call: TRBD2; clone_size: few; cdr3_nt: TGTGCCATCAGTGAGTCGAAACAGCGGGGGATCAATGAGCAGTTCTTC; cdr3_aa: CAISESKQRGINEQFF
v_call: TRBV30; j_call: TRBJ1-4; d_call: TRBD1; clone_size: few; cdr3_nt: TGTGCCTGGAACCCCGGGACAGGGGTCGAGAAACTGTTTTTT; cdr3_aa: CAWNPGTGVEKLFF
v_call: TRBV5-1; j_call: TRBJ1-5; d_call: -; clone_size: once; cdr3_nt: TGCGCCAGCAGCTTGGGGTCGGGGTTCGCTCAGCCCCAGCATTTT; cdr3_aa: CASSLGSGFAQPQHF
v_call: TRBV30; j_call: TRBJ2-7; d_call: -; clone_size: -; cdr3_nt: TGTGCCTGGAGTGCTTTGGACACAGAGCAGTACTTC; cdr3_aa: CAWSALDTEQYF
v_call: TRBV9; j_call: TRBJ2-2; d_call: TRBD1; clone_size: -; cdr3_nt: TGTGCCAGCAGTCGACAGGGGAACACCGGGGAGCTGTTTTTT; cdr3_aa: CASSRQGNTGELFF
v_call: TRBV16; j_call: TRBJ1-4; d_call: TRBD1; clone_size: -; cdr3_nt: TGTGCCAGCAGCCACCAGGGGGACGGTGAAAAACTGTTTTTT; cdr3_aa: CASSHQGDGEKLFF
v_call: TRBV6-5; j_call: TRBJ1-6; d_call: -; clone_size: -; cdr3_nt: TGTGCCAGCAGTTACGGAGGGGCGGTTAATTCACCCCTCCACTTT; cdr3_aa: CASSYGGAVNSPLHF
v_call: TRBV27; j_call: TRBJ1-1; d_call: -; clone_size: -; cdr3_nt: TGTGCCAGCGGATCCATCAGGGCTTTCTTT; cdr3_aa: CASGSIRAFF